The 14 T cell receptor beta chains listed next were all sequenced from one sample in a study of blood T cell repertoires in COVID-19. Clones were sequenced by immunoSEQ multiplex PCR, and TCRdb holds only the in-frame ones, with some missing. Of nearly 400,000 clones listed, about 90% are singletons. Sequencing was carried out using PBMCs or T cells enriched from blood (not recorded which). All receptors come from a woman aged 25 to 45 who had recovered from COVID-19.

V gene TRBV5-1 combines with J gene TRBJ1-2; 7 nucleotides match TRBD1. CDR3 length: 15 residues. Trimming removed 1 base from V and 3 bases from J; junction bases left unmatched: 6. CDR1 SGHRS and CDR2 YFSETQ come from the germline V gene. CDR3 region: CASSLRPGQHYGYTF. CDR3 nucleotides: TGCGCCAGCAGCTTGCGACCGGGACAGCACTATGGCTACACCTTC.

This chain links TRBV29-1 with TRBJ2-7; weak D call: TRBD1 (6 bases). The CDR3 loop spans 13 amino acids. V lost 5 bases, J lost 0 bases, and 11 bases lay in between. Germline V CDR1 and CDR2: SQVTM, ANQGSEA. Here the CDR3 DNA reads TGCAGCGTTTCAGGGGAAAACTCCTACGAGCAGTACTTC. This sequence encodes CSVSGENSYEQYF.

The chain couples TRBV7-6 to TRBJ2-3; D is unresolved. Germline V lookup: CDR1 SGHVS, CDR2 FNYEAQ. The CDR3 has 16 residues. Trimming stripped 1 base from V and 0 bases from J, with 11 bases between. The CDR3 bases are TGTGCCAGCAGCTTAGGTTCAATTCTAAGCACAGATACGCAGTATTTT. It yields the protein CASSLGSILSTDTQYF.

The chain carries TRBV5-6 and TRBJ2-6; tentative D call: TRBD1 (5 bases). This CDR3 is 16 amino acids long. V shed 1 base and J shed 6 bases, with 14 bases lying between them. Germline V CDR1 and CDR2: SGHDT, YYEEEE. The CDR3 sequence is CASSLFGAVEANVLTF. Here the CDR3 DNA reads TGTGCCAGCAGCTTGTTTGGGGCCGTTGAGGCCAACGTCCTGACTTTC.

The chain uses TRBV10-3 and TRBJ1-6, with TRBD1 identical over 9 bases. The CDR3 is made up of 13 amino acids. The germline CDR1 and CDR2 sequences are ENHRY and SYGVKD. The V gene end was trimmed by 11 bases and the J gene end by 7 bases; junction bases not matched to a gene: 6. CDR3 DNA sequence: TGTGCCGGGCGGACAGGGGAAAATTCACCCCTCCACTTT. Translated: CAGRTGENSPLHF.

The chain links TRBV28 to TRBJ1-1, with D possibly matching TRBD1 (6 bases). CDR1 and CDR2 (germline): MDHEN, SYDVKM. The CDR3 has 11 amino acids. Trimming removed 10 bases from V and 5 bases from J, with 11 bases in between. The CDR3 DNA sequence: TGTGCCACCGACAGGTTGACTGAAGCTTTCTTT. This sequence encodes CATDRLTEAFF.

The rearrangement links TRBV9 to TRBJ2-1; D might be TRBD1 (6 bases). Trimming took 5 bases from V and 0 from J, leaving 12 bases between them. Per the germline V gene, CDR1 is SGDLS and CDR2 is YYNGEE. The CDR3 consists of 15 residues. The CDR3 spells CASSITGSSYNEQFF. The CDR3 DNA is TGTGCCAGCAGTATAACAGGGAGCTCCTACAATGAGCAGTTCTTC.

The chain is built from TRBV7-9 and TRBJ2-1, with D possibly being TRBD1 (6 bases). V was trimmed by 5 bases and J by 9 bases, leaving 29 bases between them. CDR1 and CDR2 from the germline V gene are SEHNR and FQNEAQ (reference sequence). CDR3 length equals 18 residues. The CDR3 DNA is TGTGCCAGCAGCGGTCTAGAAGTTTGGAACAACAGGGCGGGTGAGCAGTTCTTC. Residues: CASSGLEVWNNRAGEQFF. Combining the CDR3 with reference TRBV7-9 and TRBJ2-1 gives the whole variable domain DTGVSQNPRHKITKRGQNVTFRCDPISEHNRLYWYRQTLGQGPEFLTYFQNEAQLEKSRLLSDRFSAERPKGSFSTLEIQRTEQGDSAMYLCASSGLEVWNNRAGEQFFGPGTRLTVL.

This clone was recorded only once. The V and J genes are TRBV28 and TRBJ1-4, with 7 positions matching TRBD1. This CDR3 contains 15 residues. Germline V gene sequence: CDR1 MDHEN, CDR2 SYDVKM. The V segment lost 5 bases and the J segment 8 bases; nucleotides outside the gene matches: 11. DNA for the CDR3: TGTGCCAGCAGTACCCGACAGGGAGTACGGGAAAAACTGTTTTTT. Its protein is CASSTRQGVREKLFF.

This chain links TRBV6-5 with TRBJ1-2; D is unresolved. Looked up from germline, CDR1 is MNHEY and CDR2 is SVGAGI. CDR3 length: 14 residues. Trimming removed 2 bases from V and 4 bases from J, with 11 bases in between. Written as DNA, the CDR3 is TGTGCCAGCAGTTACGGTGTGAGCGGCTATGGCTACACCTTC. It is translated as CASSYGVSGYGYTF.

This chain links TRBV30 with TRBJ2-7, with D tentatively TRBD1 (5 bases). The ends were cut back, 2 bases at V and 2 bases at J, with 13 bases in the middle. In germline, CDR1 is GTSNPN, CDR2 SVGIG (reference sequence). The CDR3 sequence is 14 residues long. The CDR3 DNA reads as TGTGCCTGGAGTCATCTCAGGGTTCCCTACGAGCAGTACTTC. Amino acids: CAWSHLRVPYEQYF.

This chain connects TRBV13 to TRBJ2-1; 8 bases match TRBD2. V gave up 2 bases and J gave up 1 base; unmatched junction bases: 1. CDR1 PRHDT and CDR2 FYEKMQ come from the germline V gene (reference sequence). The CDR3 sequence is 15 residues long. The chain's CDR3 is CASSLRGGSYNEQFF. CDR3 nucleotide sequence: TGTGCCAGCAGCTTACGGGGGGGATCCTACAATGAGCAGTTCTTC.

This clone has just a few counts. The chain joins TRBV12-3 or TRBV12-4 to TRBJ2-1; possibly TRBD2 for D (5 bases). V lost 7 bases, J lost 10 bases, and 17 bases lay in between. CDR3 length: 13 amino acids. The CDR3: CASKSVRRTEQFF. The CDR3 DNA sequence: TGTGCCAGCAAATCCGTTAGGAGGACCGAGCAGTTCTTC.

This rearrangement joins TRBV18 to TRBJ2-5; 9 bases match TRBD1. With V trimmed by 3 bases and J by 6 bases, 5 bases remained unmatched. Looked up from germline, CDR1 is KGHSH and CDR2 is LQKENI. CDR3 length: 14 residues. In DNA form, the CDR3 reads TGTGCCAGCTCACCGGGACAGGGTCTCAAGACCCAGTACTTC. It specifies CASSPGQGLKTQYF.